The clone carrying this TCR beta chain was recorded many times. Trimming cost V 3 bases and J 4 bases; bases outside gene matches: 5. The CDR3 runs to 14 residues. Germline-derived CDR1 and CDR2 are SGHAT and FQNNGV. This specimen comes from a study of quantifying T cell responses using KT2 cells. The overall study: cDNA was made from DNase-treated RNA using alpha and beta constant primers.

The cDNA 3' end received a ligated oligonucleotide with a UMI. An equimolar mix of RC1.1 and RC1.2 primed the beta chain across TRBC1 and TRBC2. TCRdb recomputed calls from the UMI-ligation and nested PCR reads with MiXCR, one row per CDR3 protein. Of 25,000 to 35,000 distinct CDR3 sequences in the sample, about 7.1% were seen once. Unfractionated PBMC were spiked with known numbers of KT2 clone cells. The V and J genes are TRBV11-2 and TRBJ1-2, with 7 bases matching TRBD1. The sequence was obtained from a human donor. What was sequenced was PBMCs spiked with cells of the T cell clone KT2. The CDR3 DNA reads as TGTGCCAGCAGCTTCCGACAGGGAACCTATGGCTACACCTTC. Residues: CASSFRQGTYGYTF.